These 15 T cell receptor beta chains were sequenced from one sample in a study of control samples from healthy donors and cancer patients. The data were produced by immunoSEQ multiplex PCR, yet TCRdb's version contains in-frame clones alone and is incomplete. Of roughly 52,000 clones listed, roughly 94% are singletons. The sample taken for sequencing was blood. All receptors come from a man aged 25 to 40 in good health.

The chain employs TRBV7-3 and TRBJ2-2, with TRBD2 identical over 7 bases. The CDR3 has 16 amino acids. The junction had 10 bases not matched to a gene; V was cut back by 5 bases and J by 4 bases. Germline loops: CDR1 SGHTA, CDR2 FQGTGA. As DNA, the CDR3 is TGTGCCAGCAGCCCCCGGGGAGGGGCGGCCACCGGGGAGCTGTTTTTT. The encoded protein is CASSPRGGAATGELFF. The variable domain in full, with the rest retrieved from reference TRBV7-3 and TRBJ2-2, is GAGVSQTPSNKVTEKGKYVELRCDPISGHTALYWYRQSLGQGPEFLIYFQGTGAADDSGLPNDRFFAVRPEGSVSTLKIQRTERGDSAVYLCASSPRGGAATGELFFGEGSRLTVL.

CDR3: CASSSGLPNTEAFF. The CDR3 DNA is TGTGCCAGCAGTTCGGGACTGCCGAACACTGAAGCTTTCTTT. The V and J genes are TRBV6-5 and TRBJ1-1, with D tentatively TRBD1 (5 bases). V lost 4 bases, J lost 1 base, and 10 bases lay in between. Germline lookup yields CDR1 MNHEY and CDR2 SVGAGI. There are 14 residues in the CDR3.

In nucleotides, the CDR3 is TGCGCCAGCAGCTTTTTCAGGGAAAGCGACGAGCAGTACTTC. Translation: CASSFFRESDEQYF. The rearrangement joins TRBV5-1 to TRBJ2-7; D perhaps matches TRBD1 (5 bases). Germline V gene lookup returns CDR1 SGHRS and CDR2 YFSETQ. The CDR3 sequence is 14 residues long. Trimming cost V 2 bases and J 5 bases, with 14 bases left between them. The full variable domain, with the rest looked up from reference TRBV5-1 and TRBJ2-7, is KAGVTQTPRYLIKTRGQQVTLSCSPISGHRSVSWYQQTPGQGLQFLFEYFSETQRNKGNFPGRFSGRQFSNSRSEMNVSTLELGDSALYLCASSFFRESDEQYFGPGTRLTVT.

The V gene is TRBV11-3, the J gene TRBJ1-3, with 9 bases fitting TRBD1. This CDR3 is 14 amino acids long. Germline-derived CDR1 and CDR2 are SGHNT and YENEEA. Trimming took 4 bases from V and 4 from J; bases not matched to a gene: 2. CDR3 loop: CASSYGQGGNTIYF. The DNA for the CDR3 is TGTGCCAGCAGCTACGGACAGGGGGGAAACACCATATATTTT.

This clone was detected once. The rearrangement links TRBV19 to TRBJ2-7; the match to TRBD2 covers 10 bases. CDR1 LNHDA and CDR2 SQIVND come from the germline V gene (reference sequence). The V segment lost 1 base and the J segment 3 bases; nucleotides outside the gene matches: 3. The CDR3 has 15 residues. The CDR3 is CASSIASGSVYEQYF. DNA for the CDR3: TGTGCCAGTAGTATAGCTAGCGGGAGCGTCTACGAGCAGTACTTC. The full variable domain, in which reference TRBV19 and TRBJ2-7 provide the parts outside the CDR3, is DGGITQSPKYLFRKEGQNVTLSCEQNLNHDAMYWYRQDPGQGLRLIYYSQIVNDFQKGDIAEGYSVSREKKESFPLTVTSAQKNPTAFYLCASSIASGSVYEQYFGPGTRLTVT.

The chain couples TRBV10-3 to TRBJ2-6; 10 nucleotides match TRBD2. The V and J ends lost 3 bases and 1 base, in that order; junction bases with no gene match: 3. The germline V gene has CDR1 ENHRY and CDR2 SYGVKD. The CDR3 sequence is 17 residues long. In DNA, the CDR3 is TGTGCCATCAGTGACTCTAGCGGGAGATCTGGGGCCAACGTCCTGACTTTC. Amino acid sequence: CAISDSSGRSGANVLTF.

This chain connects TRBV28 to TRBJ1-1; 7 nucleotides line up with TRBD1. The CDR3 has 15 amino acids. V lost 6 bases, J lost 1 base, and 8 bases stayed unmatched. Germline V gives CDR1 MDHEN, CDR2 SYDVKM. The CDR3, as DNA: TGTGCCAGCAGAGCCACAGGGGTAAGGAACACTGAAGCTTTCTTT. It encodes CASRATGVRNTEAFF.

The chain couples TRBV30 to TRBJ2-7, with TRBD2 as a possible D gene (5 bases). Trimming pared 3 bases from V and 5 bases from J, leaving 23 bases between. The CDR3 sequence is 16 residues long. The germline CDR1 and CDR2 sequences are GTSNPN and SVGIG (reference sequence). The CDR3 loop is CAWRPSGNRVSHEQYF. As DNA, the CDR3 is TGTGCCTGGAGGCCCTCGGGGAACAGAGTTAGTCACGAGCAGTACTTC.

The chain couples TRBV7-3 to TRBJ2-1, with 9 bases lining up with TRBD1. The V gene's germline CDR1 is SGHTA and CDR2 FQGTGA. Trimming cost V 6 bases and J 0 bases; bases outside gene matches: 3. The CDR3 has 15 residues. Written as DNA, the CDR3 is TGTGCCAGCAGTCCGGACAGGGGCTCCTACAATGAGCAGTTCTTC. Its protein is CASSPDRGSYNEQFF.

CDR3 DNA sequence: TGTGCCAGCAGTTTAGGACAGGGGGATGAAAAACTGTTTTTT. Protein: CASSLGQGDEKLFF. This rearrangement joins TRBV28 to TRBJ1-4, with 10 bases aligning to TRBD1. CDR3 length: 14 residues. Germline-derived CDR1 and CDR2 are MDHEN and SYDVKM. Trimming took 2 bases from V and 6 from J; bases not matched to a gene: 0. The entire variable domain, with the rest obtained from reference TRBV28 and TRBJ1-4, is as follows: DVKVTQSSRYLVKRTGEKVFLECVQDMDHENMFWYRQDPGLGLRLIYFSYDVKMKEKGDIPEGYSVSREKKERFSLILESASTNQTSMYLCASSLGQGDEKLFFGSGTQLSVL.

The chain uses TRBV30 and TRBJ1-6; no clear D gene. Deletions cut 1 base from V and 8 bases from J, with 6 bases between. This CDR3 has 12 amino acids. Germline CDR1 and CDR2: GTSNPN and SVGIG (reference sequence). In DNA form, the CDR3 reads TGTGCCTGGAGTGACCCGGATTCACCCCTCCACTTT. It translates to CAWSDPDSPLHF. Full variable domain (outside the CDR3, taken from reference TRBV30 and TRBJ1-6): SQTIHQWPATLVQPVGSPLSLECTVEGTSNPNLYWYRQAAGRGLQLLFYSVGIGQISSEVPQNLSASRPQDRQFILSSKKLLLSDSGFYLCAWSDPDSPLHFGNGTRLTVT.

This clone showed up just once. The rearrangement joins TRBV6-5 to TRBJ1-3; no clear D. V was clipped by 0 bases and J by 1 base, with 4 bases between them. This CDR3 is built from 14 residues. The germline V gene has CDR1 MNHEY and CDR2 SVGAGI. The CDR3 DNA reads TGTGCCAGCAGTTACTCGGGGTCTGGAAACACCATATATTTT. This sequence encodes CASSYSGSGNTIYF.

In its sample, this clone was seen once. The chain links TRBV9 to TRBJ2-7; D uncertain. Deletions cut 0 bases from V and 5 bases from J, with 12 bases between. The CDR3 has 14 residues. Looked up from germline, CDR1 is SGDLS and CDR2 is YYNGEE. This chain's CDR3 is CASSVENSPHEQYF. For the CDR3, the DNA is TGTGCCAGCAGCGTAGAGAACTCCCCCCACGAGCAGTACTTC. Variable domain in full (rest from reference TRBV9 and TRBJ2-7): DSGVTQTPKHLITATGQRVTLRCSPRSGDLSVYWYQQSLDQGLQFLIQYYNGEERAKGNILERFSAQQFPDLHSELNLSSLELGDSALYFCASSVENSPHEQYFGPGTRLTVT.

The CDR3, as DNA: TGCAGTGCTTTGGTGACCGAGCAGTACTTC. It specifies CSALVTEQYF. The V call is TRBV20-1, the J call TRBJ2-7; no clear D. The V gene's germline CDR1 is DFQATT and CDR2 SNEGSKA (reference sequence). The ends were cut back, 5 bases at V and 6 bases at J, with 8 bases in the middle. This CDR3 spans 10 amino acids.

The V and J genes are TRBV5-1 and TRBJ2-3, with TRBD2 matching 16 bases. The germline CDR1 and CDR2 sequences are SGHRS and YFSETQ. There are 16 residues in the CDR3. The V and J ends lost 4 bases and 5 bases, in that order; junction bases with no gene match: 4. The DNA of the CDR3 is TGCGCCAGCAGCCCCGGGACTAGCGGGAGGGGAGATACGCAGTATTTT. This gives the protein CASSPGTSGRGDTQYF.